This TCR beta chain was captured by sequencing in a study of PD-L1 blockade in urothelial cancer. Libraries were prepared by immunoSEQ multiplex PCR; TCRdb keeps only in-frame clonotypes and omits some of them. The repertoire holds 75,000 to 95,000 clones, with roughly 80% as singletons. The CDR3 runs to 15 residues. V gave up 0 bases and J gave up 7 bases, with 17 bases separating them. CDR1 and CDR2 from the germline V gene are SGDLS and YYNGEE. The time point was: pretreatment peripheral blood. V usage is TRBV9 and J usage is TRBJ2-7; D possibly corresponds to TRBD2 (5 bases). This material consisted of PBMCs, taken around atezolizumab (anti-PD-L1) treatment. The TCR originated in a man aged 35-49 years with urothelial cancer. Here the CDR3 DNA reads TGTGCCAGCAGCGTAGCGGGGATGGCCTCGGAGGAGCAGTACTTC. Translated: CASSVAGMASEEQYF.